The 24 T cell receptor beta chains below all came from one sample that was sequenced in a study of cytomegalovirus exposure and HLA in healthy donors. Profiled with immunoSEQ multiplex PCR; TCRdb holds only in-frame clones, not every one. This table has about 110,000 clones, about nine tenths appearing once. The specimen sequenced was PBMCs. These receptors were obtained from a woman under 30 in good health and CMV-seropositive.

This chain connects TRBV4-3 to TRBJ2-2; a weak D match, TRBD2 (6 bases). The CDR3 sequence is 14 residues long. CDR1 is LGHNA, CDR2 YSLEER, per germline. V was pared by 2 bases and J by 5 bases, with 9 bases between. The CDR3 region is CASSQRDLTGELFF. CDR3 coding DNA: TGCGCCAGCAGCCAACGGGACTTGACCGGGGAGCTGTTTTTT.

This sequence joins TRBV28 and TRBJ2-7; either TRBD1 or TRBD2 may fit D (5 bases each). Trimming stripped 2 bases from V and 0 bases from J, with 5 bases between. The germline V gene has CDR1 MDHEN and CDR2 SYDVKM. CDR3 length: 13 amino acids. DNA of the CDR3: TGTGCCAGCAGTTTAGGGGGCTCCTACGAGCAGTACGTC. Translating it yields CASSLGGSYEQYV.

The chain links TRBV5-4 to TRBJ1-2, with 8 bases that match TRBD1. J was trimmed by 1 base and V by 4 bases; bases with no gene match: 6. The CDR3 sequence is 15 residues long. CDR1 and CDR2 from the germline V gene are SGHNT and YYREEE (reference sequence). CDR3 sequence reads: CASSRQTGDNYGYTF. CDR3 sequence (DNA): TGTGCCAGCAGCCGACAGACAGGGGATAACTATGGCTACACCTTC.

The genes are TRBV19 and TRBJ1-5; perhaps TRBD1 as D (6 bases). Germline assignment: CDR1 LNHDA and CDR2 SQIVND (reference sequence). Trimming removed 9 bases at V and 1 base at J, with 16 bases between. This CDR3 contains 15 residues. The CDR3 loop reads CASSVARGSNQPQHF. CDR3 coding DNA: TGTGCCAGCAGTGTGGCTAGGGGGAGCAATCAGCCCCAGCATTTT.

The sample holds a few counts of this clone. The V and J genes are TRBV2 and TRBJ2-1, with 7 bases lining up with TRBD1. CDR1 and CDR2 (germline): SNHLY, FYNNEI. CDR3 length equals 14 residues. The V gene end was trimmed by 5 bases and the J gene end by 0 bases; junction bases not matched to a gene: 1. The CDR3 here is CASSRDSSYNEQFF. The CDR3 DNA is TGTGCCAGCAGTCGGGACAGCTCCTACAATGAGCAGTTCTTC.

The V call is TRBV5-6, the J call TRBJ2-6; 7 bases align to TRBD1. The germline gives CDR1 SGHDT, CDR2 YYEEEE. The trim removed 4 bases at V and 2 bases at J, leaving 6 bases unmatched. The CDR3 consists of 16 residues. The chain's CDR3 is CASSRQGGPGANVLTF. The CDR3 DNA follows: TGTGCCAGCAGCCGACAGGGTGGCCCTGGGGCCAACGTCCTGACTTTC.

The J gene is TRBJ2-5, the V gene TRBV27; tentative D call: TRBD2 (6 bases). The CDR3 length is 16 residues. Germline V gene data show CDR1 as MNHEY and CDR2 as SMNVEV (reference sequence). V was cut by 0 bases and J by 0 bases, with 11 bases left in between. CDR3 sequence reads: CASSLSRLGYQETQYF. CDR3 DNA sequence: TGTGCCAGCAGTTTATCGAGACTAGGGTACCAAGAGACCCAGTACTTC.

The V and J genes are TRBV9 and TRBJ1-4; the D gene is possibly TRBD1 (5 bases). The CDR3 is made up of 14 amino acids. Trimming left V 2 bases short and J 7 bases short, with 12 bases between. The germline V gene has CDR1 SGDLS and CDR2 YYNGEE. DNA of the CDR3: TGTGCCAGCAGCGTGGCAGGGTTAAGTGAAAAACTGTTTTTT. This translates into CASSVAGLSEKLFF.

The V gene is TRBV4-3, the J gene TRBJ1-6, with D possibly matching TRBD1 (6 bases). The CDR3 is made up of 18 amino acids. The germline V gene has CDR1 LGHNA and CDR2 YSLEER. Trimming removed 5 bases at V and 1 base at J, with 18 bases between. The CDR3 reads CASSINPGGASYNSPLHF. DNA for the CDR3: TGCGCCAGCAGCATCAACCCGGGGGGCGCGTCCTATAATTCACCCCTCCACTTT.

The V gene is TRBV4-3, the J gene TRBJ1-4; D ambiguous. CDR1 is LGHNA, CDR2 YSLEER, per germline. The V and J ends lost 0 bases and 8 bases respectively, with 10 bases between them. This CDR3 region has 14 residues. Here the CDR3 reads CASSQDLQTEKLFF. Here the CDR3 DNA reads TGCGCCAGCAGCCAAGATCTACAGACGGAAAAACTGTTTTTT.

The chain's CDR3 is CASSSVGVGTNEKLFF. The CDR3 DNA sequence: TGTGCCAGCAGCTCAGTCGGGGTTGGGACTAATGAAAAACTGTTTTTT. V gene TRBV7-9 combines with J gene TRBJ1-4, with unresolved D. CDR3 size: 16 residues. In germline, CDR1 is SEHNR, CDR2 FQNEAQ (reference sequence). V was trimmed by 4 bases and J by 2 bases, leaving 14 bases between them.

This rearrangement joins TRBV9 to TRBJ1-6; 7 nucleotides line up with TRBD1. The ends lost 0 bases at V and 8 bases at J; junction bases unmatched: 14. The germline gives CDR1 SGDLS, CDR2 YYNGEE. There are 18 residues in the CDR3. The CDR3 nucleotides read TGTGCCAGCAGCGTAGGGGACAGAGGGGGACGGGTAGATTCACCCCTCCACTTT. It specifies CASSVGDRGGRVDSPLHF.

The CDR3 coding sequence is TGCGCCAGCAGCGAAGGAGGGCCCGGGGAGACCCAGTACTTC. It yields the protein CASSEGGPGETQYF. The V gene is TRBV10-1, the J gene TRBJ2-5; tentative D call: TRBD2 (6 bases). Looked up from germline, CDR1 is WNHNN and CDR2 is SYGVQD (reference sequence). This CDR3 is 14 amino acids long. V lost 6 bases to trimming and J lost 5 bases, with 16 bases between them.

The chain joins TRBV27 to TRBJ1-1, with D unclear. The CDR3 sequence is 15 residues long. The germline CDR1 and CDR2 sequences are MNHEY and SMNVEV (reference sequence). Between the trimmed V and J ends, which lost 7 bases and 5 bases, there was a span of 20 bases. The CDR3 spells CASIRDAGIGTEAFF. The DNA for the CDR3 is TGTGCCAGCATACGAGACGCGGGGATAGGAACTGAAGCTTTCTTT.

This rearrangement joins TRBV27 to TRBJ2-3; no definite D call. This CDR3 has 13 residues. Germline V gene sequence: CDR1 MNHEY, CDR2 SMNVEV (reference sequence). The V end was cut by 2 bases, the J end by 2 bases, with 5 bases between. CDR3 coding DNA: TGTGCCAGCAGTTTAGAGTACACAGATACGCAGTATTTT. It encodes CASSLEYTDTQYF.

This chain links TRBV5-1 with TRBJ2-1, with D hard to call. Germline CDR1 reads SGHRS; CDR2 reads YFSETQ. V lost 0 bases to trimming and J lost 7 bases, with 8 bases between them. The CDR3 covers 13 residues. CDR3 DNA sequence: TGCGCCAGCAGCTTGGACAGACGGAATGAGCAGTTCTTC. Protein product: CASSLDRRNEQFF.

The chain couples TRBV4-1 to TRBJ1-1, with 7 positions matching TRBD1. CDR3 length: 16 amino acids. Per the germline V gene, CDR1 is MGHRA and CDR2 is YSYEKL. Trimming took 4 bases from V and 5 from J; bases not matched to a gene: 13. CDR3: CASSRVDSGGGTEAFF. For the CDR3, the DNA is TGCGCCAGCAGCCGAGTTGATTCAGGGGGAGGAACTGAAGCTTTCTTT.

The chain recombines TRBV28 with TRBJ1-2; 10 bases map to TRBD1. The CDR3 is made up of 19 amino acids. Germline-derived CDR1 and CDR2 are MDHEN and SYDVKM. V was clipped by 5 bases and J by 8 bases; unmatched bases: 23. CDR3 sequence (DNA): TGTGCCAGCAGTGCCGACAGGGGGCTGTCCTATACAATCCCACACGGCTACACCTTC. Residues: CASSADRGLSYTIPHGYTF.

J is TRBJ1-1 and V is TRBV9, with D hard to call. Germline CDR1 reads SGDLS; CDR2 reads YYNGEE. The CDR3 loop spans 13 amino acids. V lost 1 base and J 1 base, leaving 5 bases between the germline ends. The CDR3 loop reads CASSVTGNTEAFF. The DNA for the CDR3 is TGTGCCAGCAGCGTAACGGGGAACACTGAAGCTTTCTTT.

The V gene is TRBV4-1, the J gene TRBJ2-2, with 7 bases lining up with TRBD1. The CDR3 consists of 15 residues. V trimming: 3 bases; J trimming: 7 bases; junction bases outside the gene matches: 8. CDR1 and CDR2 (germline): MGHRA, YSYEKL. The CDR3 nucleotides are TGCGCCAGCAGCCATAAGACAGGGTTGGACGGGGAGCTGTTTTTT. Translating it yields CASSHKTGLDGELFF.

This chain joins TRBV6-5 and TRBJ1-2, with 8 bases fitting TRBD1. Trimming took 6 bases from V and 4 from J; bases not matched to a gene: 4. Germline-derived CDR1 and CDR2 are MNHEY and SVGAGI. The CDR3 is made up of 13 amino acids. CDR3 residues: CASSRTGTYGYTF. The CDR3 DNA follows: TGTGCCAGCAGCCGGACAGGGACCTATGGCTACACCTTC.

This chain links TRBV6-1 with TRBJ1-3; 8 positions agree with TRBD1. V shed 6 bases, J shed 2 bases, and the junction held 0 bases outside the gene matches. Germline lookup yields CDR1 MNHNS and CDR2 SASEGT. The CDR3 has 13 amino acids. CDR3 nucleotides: TGTGCCAGCAGACAGGGGGCTGGAAACACCATATATTTT. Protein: CASRQGAGNTIYF.

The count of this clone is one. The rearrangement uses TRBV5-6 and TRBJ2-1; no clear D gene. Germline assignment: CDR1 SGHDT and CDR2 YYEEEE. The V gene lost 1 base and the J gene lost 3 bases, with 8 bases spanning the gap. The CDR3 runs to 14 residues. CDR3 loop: CASSLNGLYNEQFF. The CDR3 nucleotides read TGTGCCAGCAGCTTGAATGGGCTCTACAATGAGCAGTTCTTC.

CDR3 amino acids: CSARQGPNEKLFF. CDR3 coding DNA: TGCAGCGCGCGACAGGGACCTAATGAAAAACTGTTTTTT. The chain couples TRBV29-1 to TRBJ1-4; 7 bases map to TRBD1. This CDR3 is built from 13 residues. V gave up 7 bases and J gave up 3 bases; unmatched junction bases: 5. CDR1 is SQVTM and CDR2 is ANQGSEA in the germline V gene.